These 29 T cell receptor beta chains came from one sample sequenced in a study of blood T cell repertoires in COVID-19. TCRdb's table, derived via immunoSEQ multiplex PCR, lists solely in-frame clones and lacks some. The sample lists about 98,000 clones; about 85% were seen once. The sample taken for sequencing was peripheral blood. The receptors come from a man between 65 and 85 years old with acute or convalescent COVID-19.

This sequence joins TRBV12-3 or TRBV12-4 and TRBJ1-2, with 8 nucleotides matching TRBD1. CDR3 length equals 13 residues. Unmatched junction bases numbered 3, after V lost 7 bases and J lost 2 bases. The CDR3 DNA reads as TGTGCCAGCACCCGACAGGGGAACTATGGCTACACCTTC. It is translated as CASTRQGNYGYTF.

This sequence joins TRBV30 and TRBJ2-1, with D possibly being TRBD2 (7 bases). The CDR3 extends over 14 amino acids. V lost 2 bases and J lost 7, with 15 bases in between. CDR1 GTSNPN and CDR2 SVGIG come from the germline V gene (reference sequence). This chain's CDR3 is CAWSRGGRRNEQFF. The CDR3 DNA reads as TGTGCCTGGAGTCGCGGGGGCCGGAGAAATGAGCAGTTCTTC.

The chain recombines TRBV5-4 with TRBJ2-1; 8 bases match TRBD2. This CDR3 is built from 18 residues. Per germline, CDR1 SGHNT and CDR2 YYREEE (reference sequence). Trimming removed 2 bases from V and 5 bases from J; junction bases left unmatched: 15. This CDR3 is CASSFNNSTSAINNEQFF. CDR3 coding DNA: TGTGCCAGCAGCTTCAACAATTCGACTAGCGCAATTAACAATGAGCAGTTCTTC. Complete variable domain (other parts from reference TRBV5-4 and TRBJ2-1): ETGVTQSPTHLIKTRGQQVTLRCSSQSGHNTVSWYQQALGQGPQFIFQYYREEENGRGNFPPRFSGLQFPNYSSELNVNALELDDSALYLCASSFNNSTSAINNEQFFGPGTRLTVL.

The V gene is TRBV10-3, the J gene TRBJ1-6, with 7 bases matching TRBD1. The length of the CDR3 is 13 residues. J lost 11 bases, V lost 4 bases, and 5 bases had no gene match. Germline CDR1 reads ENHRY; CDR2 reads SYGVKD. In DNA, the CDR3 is TGTGCCATCAGTGCATCGACAGGGACACCCCTCCACTTT. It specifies CAISASTGTPLHF.

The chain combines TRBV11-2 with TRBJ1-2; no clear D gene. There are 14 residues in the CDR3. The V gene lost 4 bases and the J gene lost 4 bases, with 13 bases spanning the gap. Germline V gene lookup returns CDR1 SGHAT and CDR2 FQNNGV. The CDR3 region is CASSSAGRLYGYTF. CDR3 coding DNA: TGTGCCAGCAGCTCCGCGGGTAGGCTCTATGGCTACACCTTC.

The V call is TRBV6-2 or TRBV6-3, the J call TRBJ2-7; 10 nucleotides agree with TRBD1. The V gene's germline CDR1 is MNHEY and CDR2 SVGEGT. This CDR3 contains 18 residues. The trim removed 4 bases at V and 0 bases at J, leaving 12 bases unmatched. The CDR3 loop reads CASSFDRGQSQSSYEQYV. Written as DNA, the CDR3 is TGTGCCAGCAGTTTCGACAGGGGGCAAAGTCAAAGCTCCTACGAGCAGTACGTC.

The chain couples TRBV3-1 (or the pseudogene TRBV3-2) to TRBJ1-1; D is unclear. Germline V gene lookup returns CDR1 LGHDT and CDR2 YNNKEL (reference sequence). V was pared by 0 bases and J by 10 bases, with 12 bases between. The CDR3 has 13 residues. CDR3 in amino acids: CASSQDLGDGAFF. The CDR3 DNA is TGTGCCAGCAGCCAAGATCTAGGAGATGGAGCTTTCTTT.

The CDR3 sequence: CASRQTGVGYGYTF. The CDR3 DNA reads TGTGCCAGCAGACAAACAGGGGTCGGCTATGGCTACACCTTC. V gene TRBV3-1 (or the pseudogene TRBV3-2) combines with J gene TRBJ1-2; 7 positions match TRBD1. CDR1 and CDR2 from the germline V gene are LGHDT and YNNKEL (reference sequence). Trimming at V came to 6 bases and at J to 4 bases, leaving 8 bases not matched to a gene. This CDR3 contains 14 residues.

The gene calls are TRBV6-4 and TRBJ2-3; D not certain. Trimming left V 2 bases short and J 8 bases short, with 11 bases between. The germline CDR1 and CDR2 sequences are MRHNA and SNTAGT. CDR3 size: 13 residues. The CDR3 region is CASSDHAGGTQYF. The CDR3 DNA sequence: TGTGCCAGCAGTGACCACGCCGGTGGTACGCAGTATTTT.

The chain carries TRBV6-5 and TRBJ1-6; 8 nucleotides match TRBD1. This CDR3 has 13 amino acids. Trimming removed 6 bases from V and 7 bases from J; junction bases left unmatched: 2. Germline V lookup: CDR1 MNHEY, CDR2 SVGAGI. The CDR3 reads CASSQGANSPLHF. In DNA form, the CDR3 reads TGTGCCAGCAGCCAGGGGGCGAATTCACCCCTCCACTTT.

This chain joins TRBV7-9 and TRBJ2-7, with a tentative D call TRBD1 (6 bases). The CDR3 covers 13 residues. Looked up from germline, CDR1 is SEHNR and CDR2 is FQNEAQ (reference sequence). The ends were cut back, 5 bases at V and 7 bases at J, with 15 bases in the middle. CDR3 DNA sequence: TGTGCCAGCAGCCCCGACGGCAGGGGAGAGCAGTACTTC. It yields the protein CASSPDGRGEQYF. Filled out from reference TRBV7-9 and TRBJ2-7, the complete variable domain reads DTGVSQNPRHKITKRGQNVTFRCDPISEHNRLYWYRQTLGQGPEFLTYFQNEAQLEKSRLLSDRFSAERPKGSFSTLEIQRTEQGDSAMYLCASSPDGRGEQYFGPGTRLTVT.

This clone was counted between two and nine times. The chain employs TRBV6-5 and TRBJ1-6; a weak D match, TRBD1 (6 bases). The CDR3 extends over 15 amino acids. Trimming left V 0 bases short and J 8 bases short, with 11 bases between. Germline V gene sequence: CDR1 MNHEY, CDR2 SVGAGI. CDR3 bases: TGTGCCAGCAGTTACTCGGGCAGGGGTGATTCACCCCTCCACTTT. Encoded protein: CASSYSGRGDSPLHF.

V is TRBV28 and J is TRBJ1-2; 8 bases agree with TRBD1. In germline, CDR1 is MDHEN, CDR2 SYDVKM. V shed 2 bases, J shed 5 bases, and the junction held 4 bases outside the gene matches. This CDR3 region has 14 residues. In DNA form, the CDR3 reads TGTGCCAGCAGTTTAGGCGGGGACAGGTATGGCTACACCTTC. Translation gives CASSLGGDRYGYTF.

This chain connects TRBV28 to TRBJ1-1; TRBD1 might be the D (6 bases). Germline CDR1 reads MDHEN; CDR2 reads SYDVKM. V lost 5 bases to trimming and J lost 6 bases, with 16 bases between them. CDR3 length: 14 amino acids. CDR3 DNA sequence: TGTGCCAGCAGTCCTGGACAGTGGATCGCTGAAGCTTTCTTT. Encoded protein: CASSPGQWIAEAFF.

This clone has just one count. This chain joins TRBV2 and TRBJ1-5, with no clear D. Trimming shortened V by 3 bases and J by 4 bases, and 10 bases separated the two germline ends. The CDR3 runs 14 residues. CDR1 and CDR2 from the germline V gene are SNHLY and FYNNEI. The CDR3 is CASSDTRGNQPQHF. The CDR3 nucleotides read TGTGCCAGCAGTGATACGCGGGGAAATCAGCCCCAGCATTTT.

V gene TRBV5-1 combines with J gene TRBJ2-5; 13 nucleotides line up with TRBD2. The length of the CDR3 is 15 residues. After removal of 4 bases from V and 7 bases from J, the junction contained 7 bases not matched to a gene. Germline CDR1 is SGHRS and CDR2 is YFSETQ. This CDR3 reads CASSLGLAGTGTQYF. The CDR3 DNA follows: TGCGCCAGCAGCCTGGGACTAGCGGGGACGGGGACCCAGTACTTC.

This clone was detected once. The CDR3 is CASSPGKELQTNEKLFF. The CDR3 DNA is TGTGCCAGCAGTCCAGGGAAGGAGCTGCAGACTAATGAAAAACTGTTTTTT. The V gene is TRBV6-6, the J gene TRBJ1-4, with D perhaps TRBD1 (5 bases). V shed 5 bases and J shed 2 bases, with 18 bases lying between them. The length of the CDR3 is 17 residues. Per the germline V gene, CDR1 is MNHNY and CDR2 is SVGAGI (reference sequence).

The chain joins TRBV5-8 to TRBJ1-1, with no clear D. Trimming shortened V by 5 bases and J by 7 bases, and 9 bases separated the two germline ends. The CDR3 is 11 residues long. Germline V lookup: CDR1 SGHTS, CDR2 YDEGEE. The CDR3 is CASSSGLEAFF. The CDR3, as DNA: TGTGCCAGCAGTTCCGGACTTGAAGCTTTCTTT.

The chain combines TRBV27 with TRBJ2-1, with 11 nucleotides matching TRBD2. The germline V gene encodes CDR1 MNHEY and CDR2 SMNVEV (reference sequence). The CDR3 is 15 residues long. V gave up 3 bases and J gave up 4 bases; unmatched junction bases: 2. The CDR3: CASSFTSGGYNEQFF. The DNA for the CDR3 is TGTGCCAGCAGTTTCACTAGCGGGGGTTACAATGAGCAGTTCTTC.

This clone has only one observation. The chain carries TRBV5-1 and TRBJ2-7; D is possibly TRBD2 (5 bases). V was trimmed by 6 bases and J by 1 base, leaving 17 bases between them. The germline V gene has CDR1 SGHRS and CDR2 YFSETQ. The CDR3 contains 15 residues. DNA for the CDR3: TGCGCCAGCACCGATCAGTTGGGGAGATCCTACGAGCAGTACTTC. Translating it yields CASTDQLGRSYEQYF.

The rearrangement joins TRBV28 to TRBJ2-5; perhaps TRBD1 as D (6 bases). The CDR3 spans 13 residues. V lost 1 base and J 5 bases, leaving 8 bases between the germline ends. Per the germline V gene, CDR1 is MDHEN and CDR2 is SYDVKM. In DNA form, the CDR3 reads TGTGCCAGCAGTTTATTAAGGGGGGAGACCCAGTACTTC. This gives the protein CASSLLRGETQYF.

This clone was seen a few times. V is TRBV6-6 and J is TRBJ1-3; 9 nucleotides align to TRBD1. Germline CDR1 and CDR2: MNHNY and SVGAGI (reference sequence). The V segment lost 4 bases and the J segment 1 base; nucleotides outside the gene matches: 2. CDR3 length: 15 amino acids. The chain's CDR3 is CASSSQGASGNTIYF. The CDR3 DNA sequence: TGTGCCAGCAGTTCACAGGGGGCTTCTGGAAACACCATATATTTT.

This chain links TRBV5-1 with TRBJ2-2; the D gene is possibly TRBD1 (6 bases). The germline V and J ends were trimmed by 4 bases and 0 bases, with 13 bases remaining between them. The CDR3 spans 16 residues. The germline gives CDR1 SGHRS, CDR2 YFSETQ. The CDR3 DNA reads TGCGCCAGCAGCCAGGGACACCTCGCGAACACCGGGGAGCTGTTTTTT. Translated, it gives CASSQGHLANTGELFF.

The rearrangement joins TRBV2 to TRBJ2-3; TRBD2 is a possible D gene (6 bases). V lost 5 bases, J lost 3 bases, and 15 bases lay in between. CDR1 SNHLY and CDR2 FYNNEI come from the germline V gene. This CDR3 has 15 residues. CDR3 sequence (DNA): TGTGCCAGCAGTCGGGACTCCAGTTCGACAGATACGCAGTATTTT. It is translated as CASSRDSSSTDTQYF.

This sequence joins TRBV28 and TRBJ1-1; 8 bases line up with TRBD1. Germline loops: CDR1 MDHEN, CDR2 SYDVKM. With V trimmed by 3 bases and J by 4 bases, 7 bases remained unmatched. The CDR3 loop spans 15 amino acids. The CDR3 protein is CASSFLRGQGTEAFF. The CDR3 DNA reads TGTGCCAGCAGTTTCCTCAGGGGGCAAGGCACTGAAGCTTTCTTT.

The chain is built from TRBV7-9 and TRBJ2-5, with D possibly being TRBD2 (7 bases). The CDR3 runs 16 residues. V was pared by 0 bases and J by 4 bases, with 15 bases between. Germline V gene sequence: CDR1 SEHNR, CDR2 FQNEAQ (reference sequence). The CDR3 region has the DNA TGTGCCAGCAGCTTAGCGACCGGACGGGGGGCAGAGACCCAGTACTTC. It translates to CASSLATGRGAETQYF.

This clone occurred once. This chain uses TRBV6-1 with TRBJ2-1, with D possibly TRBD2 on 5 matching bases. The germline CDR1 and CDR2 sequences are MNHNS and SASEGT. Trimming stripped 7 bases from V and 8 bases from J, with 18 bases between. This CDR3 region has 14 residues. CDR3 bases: TGTGCCAGCATTCAGGACTCTCTTTGGGATGAGCAGTTCTTC. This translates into CASIQDSLWDEQFF.

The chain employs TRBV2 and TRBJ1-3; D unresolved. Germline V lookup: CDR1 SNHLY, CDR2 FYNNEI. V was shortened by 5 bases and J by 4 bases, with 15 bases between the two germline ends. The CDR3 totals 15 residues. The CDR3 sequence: CASSFLPSQGNTIYF. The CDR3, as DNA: TGTGCCAGCAGTTTTCTCCCATCCCAGGGAAACACCATATATTTT.

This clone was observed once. CDR3: CATKGQGVYEQYF. For the CDR3, the DNA is TGTGCCACGAAGGGACAGGGCGTATACGAGCAGTACTTC. The rearrangement uses TRBV6-5 and TRBJ2-7, with 9 bases that match TRBD1. Per the germline V gene, CDR1 is MNHEY and CDR2 is SVGAGI. V trimming: 10 bases; J trimming: 4 bases; junction bases outside the gene matches: 8. This CDR3 is built from 13 residues.